This T cell receptor beta chain is drawn from a study of tumor-infiltrating lymphocytes in primary liver carcinoma (dated by TCRdb to about 2017). For the study in its entirety: Hepatocellular carcinoma (four) or combined HCC and intrahepatic cholangiocarcinoma (one) was present in the five patients, who were three men and two women aged 30 to 69 years. The five patients had tumors staged T1-T3 N0M0, with maximum diameters ranging from about 4.2 to 11 cm. Each sample produced roughly 3.65 to 7.5 million productive TCRbeta reads, and read depth showed no significant difference between tissue types. TCRbeta repertoire sequencing, expression microarrays and whole-exome sequencing were combined in the study across five regions of each liver tumor, with adjacent normal tissue and blood also included. A total of roughly 35 specimens from 5 patients went through TCRbeta repertoire sequencing, namely 25 tumor regions, 5 adjacent noncancerous liver tissues and 5 peripheral blood samples. To link TCRbeta repertoire diversity to the local molecular phenotype, the 20 to 30 tumor region samples were profiled with Agilent mRNA microarrays. High reproducibility was observed for the technical replicate repertoires, with mean shared-clone rates roughly 0.92 and correlation coefficients above 0.95. What the study reported, not specific to this receptor: Consistent with antigen-driven expansion, pairs of tumor regions showed higher repertoire overlap (mean around 35%) than either tumor-adjacent pairs (approximately 17%) or tumor-blood pairs (roughly 14%). Only the TCR beta chain was sequenced, which likely underestimates true repertoire diversity because unpaired alpha chains were not captured. Bulk unsorted samples precluded comparing CD4+ and CD8+ T cell repertoires. The study included only a few patients, and the authors note findings should be validated in a larger study. Only about 7.5-25% of top clones were found in all five regions of a tumor, suggesting spatial heterogeneity of tumor-infiltrating T cells. A significantly larger repertoire fraction was made up by the top 250 clones in tumors than in blood (p = 0.039).

Without any cell sorting, total RNA and DNA were co-extracted from about 21-30 mg of bulk tissue using the AllPrep DNA/RNA mini kit. Between late 2015 and early 2016, roughly five patients in China with histopathologically diagnosed primary liver carcinoma had their tumors surgically resected. Patients had chronic HBV infection and were treatment-naive at sampling. Five spatially separated regions were sampled per tumor: superior, inferior, left-lateral and right-lateral poles, plus the tumor centre. Histology showed that every tumor sample contained more than 80% viable tumor cells. Fresh tumor and adjacent tissue pieces were bisected; one half was stored in RNAlater at -80°C, the other sent for histology. Starting from 500 to 600 ng total RNA, TCRbeta-specific cDNA was produced by reverse transcription with a constant-region primer and ProtoScript II reverse transcriptase. Three nested multiplex PCR rounds, following a slightly modified ARM-PCR procedure, were used to build the TCRbeta libraries. Multiplex TRBV1-TRBV30 forward primers and a Cbeta reverse primer were used in the first two PCR rounds, each of which was run for about 10 cycles. Sample barcodes and Illumina adapters were added in a final 25-cycle PCR using Deep VentR polymerase. Before sequencing, amplicons of 200-500 bp were purified from gel using a QIAquick gel extraction kit. An Illumina HiSeq 2500 was used to sequence the TCRbeta amplicons, generating 250-bp paired-end reads. The authors' pipeline ran thus. Quality trimming of reads was performed with Trimmomatic v0.33, and paired reads were merged with FLASH v1.2.11 so that full CDR3 sequences could be recovered. MiGEC v1.2.1b assigned V, D and J germline segments to the rearranged TCRbeta sequences. Clonotype statistics, along with Shannon-Wiener diversity indices, were calculated using VDJtools v1.0.0. Except for diversity analysis, only the 250 most abundant clonotypes of each sample were used in subsequent analyses to reduce sampling bias. TCRdb's own reprocessing of the public reads used fastp at Q25 and MiXCR and kept productive beta chains. Every CDR3 protein is listed once, alongside the most common genes and DNA of its rows. V and J calls and clone size were set by TCRdb, not the authors. The sample table contains about 29,000 distinct CDR3 sequences; only one count was recorded for 76% of them. The ten largest clones add up to about 35% of the sample.

Inclusive of the bounding cysteine and phenylalanine, the CDR3 is 13 residues long. The retained sequence is limited to the CDR3, 39 bases, with the frame set at the first base. Via the germline V gene (reference sequence), CDR1 is SEHNR and CDR2 FQNEAQ. On this clonotype itself: Its antigen target is currently unknown. Base qualities were left out, and no much larger clone turns up one base away.

The sequence links TRBV7-9 to TRBJ1-1; the D gene is possibly TRBD1, with 5 bases matching. Sequencing was carried out using liver tumor tissue from sampling region 5. The label giving this sample's cell subset or site can be read as: tumor region T5, tumor centre. The TCR originated in a man in his forties or fifties with primary liver carcinoma and hepatitis B virus infection. The nucleotide sequence reads as follows: TGTACCTGCAGCTTAGGGGCGGGCTCCGAAGCTTTCTTT. Translated, this is CTCSLGAGSEAFF.